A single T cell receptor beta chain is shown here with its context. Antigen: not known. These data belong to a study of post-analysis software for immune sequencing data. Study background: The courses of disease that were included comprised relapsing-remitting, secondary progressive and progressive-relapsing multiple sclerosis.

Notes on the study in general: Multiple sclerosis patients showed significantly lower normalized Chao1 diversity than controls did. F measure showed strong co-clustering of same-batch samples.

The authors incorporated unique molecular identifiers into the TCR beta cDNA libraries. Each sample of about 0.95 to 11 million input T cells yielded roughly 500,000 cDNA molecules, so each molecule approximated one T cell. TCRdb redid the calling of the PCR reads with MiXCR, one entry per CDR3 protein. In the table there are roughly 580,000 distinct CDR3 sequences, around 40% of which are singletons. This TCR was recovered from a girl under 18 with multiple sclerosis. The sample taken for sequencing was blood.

In DNA form, the CDR3 reads TGTGCCAGCAGCCATATGGACAGGGCCCCTACCGAGCAGTACTTC. Its translation: CASSHMDRAPTEQYF. The chain recombines TRBV7-2 with TRBJ2-7, with TRBD1 identical over 8 bases. Germline lookup yields CDR1 SGHTA and CDR2 FQGNSA. This CDR3 is built from 15 residues. J was trimmed by 6 bases and V by 5 bases; bases with no gene match: 12. The whole variable domain, remainder taken from reference TRBV7-2 and TRBJ2-7, is GAGVSQSPSNKVTEKGKDVELRCDPISGHTALYWYRQSLGQGLEFLIYFQGNSAPDKSGLPSDRFSAERTGGSVSTLTIQRTQQEDSAVYLCASSHMDRAPTEQYFGPGTRLTVT.